These 20 T cell receptor beta chains came from one sample sequenced in a study of blood T cell repertoires in COVID-19. Some clones are missing from TCRdb's copy, which holds only in-frame ones; the method was immunoSEQ multiplex PCR. The repertoire holds approximately 97,000 clones, with about 90% as singletons. Sequencing was performed on peripheral blood. The receptors were gathered from a human donor in a cohort sampled during active COVID-19.

This rearrangement joins TRBV5-1 to TRBJ2-3; 16 bases fit TRBD2. V was pared by 3 bases and J by 3 bases, with 16 bases of the junction left unmatched. The CDR3 has 21 amino acids. Germline V gene data show CDR1 as SGHRS and CDR2 as YFSETQ. The CDR3 sequence is CASSSKPIGTSGRAETDTQYF. The CDR3, as DNA: TGCGCCAGCAGCTCTAAACCCATAGGGACTAGCGGGAGGGCCGAAACAGATACGCAGTATTTT.

The V call is TRBV6-1, the J call TRBJ1-4; 11 bases fit TRBD1. CDR3 length: 17 amino acids. In germline, CDR1 is MNHNS, CDR2 SASEGT. V gave up 0 bases and J gave up 8 bases; unmatched junction bases: 8. CDR3 in amino acids: CASSEAYDRDRGEKLFF. The CDR3 nucleotides read TGTGCCAGCAGTGAAGCATACGACCGGGACAGGGGGGAAAAACTGTTTTTT.

This sequence joins TRBV27 and TRBJ2-7, with TRBD2 matching 10 bases. CDR3 length equals 16 residues. V gave up 4 bases and J gave up 2 bases; unmatched junction bases: 8. Germline CDR1 MNHEY, CDR2 SMNVEV (reference sequence). Here the CDR3 reads CASSSLTLAGAYEQYF. The CDR3 bases are TGTGCCAGCAGTTCCCTGACTCTAGCGGGAGCCTACGAGCAGTACTTC.

The V gene is TRBV5-1, the J gene TRBJ2-2; weak D call: TRBD2 (5 bases). This CDR3 is built from 14 residues. Germline V gene data show CDR1 as SGHRS and CDR2 as YFSETQ. Trimming cost V 4 bases and J 6 bases, with 13 bases left between them. The CDR3 DNA is TGCGCCAGCAGCACCATGAGGGATGCCGGGGAGCTGTTTTTT. This translates into CASSTMRDAGELFF.

This rearrangement joins TRBV4-3 to TRBJ1-1; maybe TRBD1 (5 bases). Germline V CDR1 and CDR2: LGHNA, YSLEER. The CDR3 extends over 16 amino acids. The V end lost 4 bases, the J end lost 3 bases, and 18 bases lay between the germline ends. CDR3 nucleotides: TGCGCCAGCAGCCTCTTAAACCCCGGGGGGTACACTGAAGCTTTCTTT. Protein product: CASSLLNPGGYTEAFF.

A single count supports this clone. V is TRBV7-2 and J is TRBJ2-7; D unresolved. Germline CDR1 and CDR2: SGHTA and FQGNSA. Trimming pared 1 base from V and 3 bases from J, leaving 7 bases between. CDR3 length equals 13 residues. This CDR3 is CASSLGRYYEQYF. The CDR3 region has the DNA TGTGCCAGCAGCTTAGGGCGGTACTACGAGCAGTACTTC.

Here the CDR3 reads CASSQAPLNTEAFF. CDR3 sequence (DNA): TGTGCCAGCAGCCAAGCCCCATTGAACACTGAAGCTTTCTTT. This chain uses TRBV3-1 (or the pseudogene TRBV3-2) with TRBJ1-1; D remains ambiguous. The length of the CDR3 is 14 residues. With 1 base removed from V and 0 bases from J, the gap between germline ends came to 6 bases. CDR1 and CDR2 (germline): LGHDT, YNNKEL (reference sequence).

This clone appeared once. The J gene is TRBJ2-5, the V gene TRBV28; D is unclear. The ends were cut back, 2 bases at V and 1 base at J, with 29 bases in the middle. There are 21 residues in the CDR3. The germline V gene has CDR1 MDHEN and CDR2 SYDVKM. CDR3: CASSLNPQNNDRTISQETQYF. As DNA, the CDR3 is TGTGCCAGCAGTTTAAATCCACAAAATAACGACCGAACTATCTCCCAAGAGACCCAGTACTTC. The whole variable domain, filled in from reference TRBV28 and TRBJ2-5, reads DVKVTQSSRYLVKRTGEKVFLECVQDMDHENMFWYRQDPGLGLRLIYFSYDVKMKEKGDIPEGYSVSREKKERFSLILESASTNQTSMYLCASSLNPQNNDRTISQETQYFGPGTRLLVL.

This sequence joins TRBV24-1 and TRBJ2-3, with D perhaps TRBD2 (5 bases). There are 17 residues in the CDR3. The V end lost 0 bases, the J end lost 6 bases, and 18 bases lay between the germline ends. CDR1 and CDR2 from the germline V gene are KGHDR and SFDVKD. CDR3 sequence reads: CATSDLSRPGNTDTQYF. As DNA, the CDR3 is TGTGCCACCAGTGATTTGTCCCGGCCGGGGAACACGGATACGCAGTATTTT.

The genes are TRBV4-1 and TRBJ2-3; 10 positions match TRBD2. Germline CDR1 reads MGHRA; CDR2 reads YSYEKL. Unmatched junction bases numbered 10, after V lost 6 bases and J lost 1 base. The CDR3 has 17 amino acids. The CDR3 here is CASRRGSGRARTDTQYF. In DNA form, the CDR3 reads TGCGCCAGCAGAAGGGGAAGCGGGAGGGCTCGCACAGATACGCAGTATTTT.

The CDR3, as DNA: TGTGCCAGTAGTATAATGAGGGGGCGCGGTGAAGCTTTCTTT. This translates into CASSIMRGRGEAFF. The chain employs TRBV19 and TRBJ1-1, with TRBD1 matching 7 bases. Germline V CDR1 and CDR2: LNHDA, SQIVND (reference sequence). The CDR3 is 14 amino acids. Germline trimming cut 2 bases from V and 7 bases from J; bases unmatched to any gene: 7. Filled out from reference TRBV19 and TRBJ1-1, the complete variable domain reads DGGITQSPKYLFRKEGQNVTLSCEQNLNHDAMYWYRQDPGQGLRLIYYSQIVNDFQKGDIAEGYSVSREKKESFPLTVTSAQKNPTAFYLCASSIMRGRGEAFFGQGTRLTVV.

J is TRBJ2-1 and V is TRBV11-2, with D possibly TRBD2 on 5 matching bases. The V end lost 11 bases, the J end lost 7 bases, and 18 bases lay between the germline ends. This CDR3 is 13 amino acids long. Germline-derived CDR1 and CDR2 are SGHAT and FQNNGV. The CDR3 nucleotides read TGTGCCCTTCGCCCGGGATTCGATAATGAGCAGTTCTTC. This encodes CALRPGFDNEQFF.

In DNA form, the CDR3 reads TGTGCCAGCAGCTTGGATACGGAGAGTCACACTGAAGCTTTCTTT. It codes for CASSLDTESHTEAFF. The chain recombines TRBV5-4 with TRBJ1-1; D unclear. There are 15 residues in the CDR3. Germline V gene sequence: CDR1 SGHNT, CDR2 YYREEE (reference sequence). V gave up 0 bases and J gave up 3 bases, with 12 bases separating them.

The chain uses TRBV25-1 and TRBJ2-1; 11 positions match TRBD2. In germline, CDR1 is MGHDK, CDR2 SYGVNS. V trimming: 7 bases; J trimming: 4 bases; junction bases outside the gene matches: 3. The CDR3 has 14 residues. This chain's CDR3 is CASTGLAAYNEQFF. CDR3 coding DNA: TGTGCCAGCACGGGACTAGCGGCATACAATGAGCAGTTCTTC.

This chain links TRBV5-5 with TRBJ1-2, with 8 positions matching TRBD1. Germline V gene lookup returns CDR1 SGHKS and CDR2 YYEKEE (reference sequence). The CDR3 is 14 residues long. After removal of 1 base from V and 4 bases from J, the junction contained 3 bases not matched to a gene. For the CDR3, the DNA is TGTGCCAGCAGCTTGACCCAGGGGGCCTATGGCTACACCTTC. Translating it yields CASSLTQGAYGYTF. The full variable domain, completed using reference TRBV5-5 and TRBJ1-2, is DAGVTQSPTHLIKTRGQQVTLRCSPISGHKSVSWYQQVLGQGPQFIFQYYEKEERGRGNFPDRFSARQFPNYSSELNVNALLLGDSALYLCASSLTQGAYGYTFGSGTRLTVV.

The chain uses TRBV28 and TRBJ2-5; 7 bases map to TRBD1. Unmatched junction bases numbered 12, after V lost 3 bases and J lost 5 bases. Germline CDR1 is MDHEN and CDR2 is SYDVKM. The CDR3 has 16 amino acids. The CDR3 coding sequence is TGTGCCAGCAGTTTTAGCGCCTACAGGGGAATGGAGACCCAGTACTTC. As protein: CASSFSAYRGMETQYF.

The chain has TRBV3-1 (or the pseudogene TRBV3-2) and TRBJ2-5; 8 nucleotides line up with TRBD2. Losses at the gene ends were 3 bases for V and 5 bases for J; bases not matched to a gene: 20. Germline assignment: CDR1 LGHDT and CDR2 YNNKEL (reference sequence). The CDR3 runs to 19 residues. CDR3 sequence: CASSHFWAFREGQGETQYF. CDR3 nucleotides: TGTGCCAGCAGCCATTTTTGGGCTTTCCGGGAGGGCCAGGGGGAGACCCAGTACTTC.

V usage is TRBV6-2 or TRBV6-3 and J usage is TRBJ2-7; a possible D gene is TRBD2 (6 bases). V shed 2 bases and J shed 2 bases, with 16 bases lying between them. CDR1 is MNHEY, CDR2 SVGEGT, per germline. The CDR3 has 16 residues. The CDR3 region has the DNA TGTGCCAGCAGTTACGGGGGTGGGGGAGGAGCCTACGAGCAGTACTTC. Translating gives CASSYGGGGGAYEQYF.

The chain employs TRBV12-3 or TRBV12-4 and TRBJ1-2; D gene uncertain. With 10 bases removed from V and 5 bases from J, the gap between germline ends came to 11 bases. The CDR3 sequence is 11 residues long. CDR3 residues: CATRGGYGYTF. Written as DNA, the CDR3 is TGTGCCACCCGAGGAGGGTATGGCTACACCTTC.

As DNA, the CDR3 is TGTGCCGTTGCGGATATGAACACTGAAGCTTTCTTT. Translation: CAVADMNTEAFF. The V and J genes are TRBV28 and TRBJ1-1, with D hard to call. Germline V gives CDR1 MDHEN, CDR2 SYDVKM. The CDR3 consists of 12 residues. V was trimmed by 11 bases and J by 0 bases, leaving 10 bases between them. Complete variable domain (other parts from reference TRBV28 and TRBJ1-1): DVKVTQSSRYLVKRTGEKVFLECVQDMDHENMFWYRQDPGLGLRLIYFSYDVKMKEKGDIPEGYSVSREKKERFSLILESASTNQTSMYLCAVADMNTEAFFGQGTRLTVV.